The 16 T cell receptor beta chains below were found in one sample sequenced in a study of T cells in Graves' hyperthyroidism and ophthalmopathy. Amplified TCR beta CDR3 regions derived from RNA transcripts. The HTBI primer set drove a first-round RT-PCR of the TCR CDR3. TCRdb used MiXCR to reprocess the multiplex PCR reads, holding one entry per CDR3 protein. The sample has more than 450,000 distinct CDR3 sequences, nearly 20% seen once. Input material: blood. All receptors derive from a man aged 35 to 55 with Graves' ophthalmopathy.

This clonotype was observed many times. The chain employs TRBV20-1 and TRBJ2-7; D is perhaps TRBD1 (5 bases). The CDR3 runs to 14 residues. Trimming stripped 0 bases from V and 2 bases from J, with 11 bases between. Per germline, CDR1 DFQATT and CDR2 SNEGSKA (reference sequence). CDR3 sequence: CSARDVTEAYEQYF. The DNA for the CDR3 is TGCAGTGCTAGAGACGTGACAGAAGCCTACGAGCAGTACTTC.

The chain combines TRBV20-1 with TRBJ2-3, with no clear D. From germline, CDR1 is DFQATT and CDR2 SNEGSKA (reference sequence). Trimming stripped 3 bases from V and 3 bases from J, with 10 bases between. The CDR3 extends over 13 amino acids. The CDR3 here is CSARDPRTDTQYF. The CDR3 DNA sequence: TGCAGTGCTAGGGATCCCAGGACAGATACGCAGTATTTT.

This clonotype was picked up many times. The chain couples TRBV5-1 to TRBJ2-1, with D possibly TRBD1 on 6 matching bases. Trimming stripped 0 bases from V and 5 bases from J, with 12 bases between. In germline, CDR1 is SGHRS, CDR2 YFSETQ. The CDR3 totals 15 residues. The CDR3 loop is CASSLGLDRDNEQFF. The CDR3 coding sequence is TGCGCCAGCAGCTTGGGATTGGACAGAGACAATGAGCAGTTCTTC.

The V and J genes are TRBV6-1 and TRBJ2-2; TRBD2 matches at 12 bases. Germline lookup yields CDR1 MNHNS and CDR2 SASEGT. This CDR3 has 16 amino acids. V lost 8 bases to trimming and J lost 4 bases; unmatched junction nucleotides: 8. The CDR3 coding sequence is TGTGCCAGCCGAGGGCTAGCGGGGGGGAGCACCGGGGAGCTGTTTTTT. Encoded protein: CASRGLAGGSTGELFF.

This chain uses TRBV6-6 with TRBJ2-4; D call uncertain. The CDR3 covers 16 residues. Looked up from germline, CDR1 is MNHNY and CDR2 is SVGAGI (reference sequence). The V and J ends lost 0 bases and 0 bases respectively, with 9 bases between them. CDR3 nucleotides: TGTGCCAGCAGTTACTCTCTCGCCGGAGCCAAAAACATTCAGTACTTC. This sequence encodes CASSYSLAGAKNIQYF.

This clonotype was observed a handful of times. The rearrangement uses TRBV19 and TRBJ1-2; TRBD1 might be the D (5 bases). The CDR3 has 15 amino acids. Trimming cost V 2 bases and J 2 bases, with 12 bases left between them. Germline values: CDR1 LNHDA, CDR2 SQIVND (reference sequence). CDR3 DNA: TGTGCCAGTAGTATAAAAGCAGGGCCGAACTATGGCTACACCTTC. It codes for CASSIKAGPNYGYTF.

For this clonotype: The germline gene is not matched at one end of the junction; a read error may be the cause. The chain combines TRBV27 with TRBJ1-3; D is unresolved. Germline values: CDR1 MNHEY, CDR2 SMNVEV (reference sequence). This CDR3 comprises 14 residues. CDR3 in DNA: TGTGTCAGCGCGGCGACAACCTCTGGAAACACCATATATTTT. Its protein is CVSAATTSGNTIYF.

This clonotype has a count of ten or more. This sequence joins TRBV6-2 or TRBV6-3 and TRBJ2-2; TRBD1 agrees at 7 bases. J lost 2 bases, V lost 8 bases, and 8 bases had no gene match. The CDR3 extends over 15 amino acids. The V gene's germline CDR1 is MNHEY and CDR2 SVGEGT. The chain's CDR3 is CASVRGNLNTGELFF. As DNA, the CDR3 is TGTGCCAGCGTCAGGGGGAACCTAAACACCGGGGAGCTGTTTTTT.

This clonotype has a handful of counts. The V and J genes are TRBV2 and TRBJ2-1; D gene ambiguous. The CDR3 runs 14 residues. The germline gives CDR1 SNHLY, CDR2 FYNNEI. Between the trimmed V and J ends, which lost 7 bases and 2 bases, there was a span of 12 bases. DNA for the CDR3: TGTGCCAGCATTATTGGCTACCCCTACAATGAGCAGTTCTTC. This encodes CASIIGYPYNEQFF.

The V call is TRBV28, the J call TRBJ2-1, with 12 bases lining up with TRBD1. This CDR3 is 14 amino acids long. V shed 6 bases, J shed 8 bases, and the junction held 5 bases outside the gene matches. CDR1 is MDHEN, CDR2 SYDVKM, per germline. CDR3 protein: CASRLGTGGYEQFF. CDR3 DNA: TGTGCCAGCAGACTCGGGACAGGGGGCTATGAGCAGTTCTTC.

This chain links TRBV11-2 with TRBJ2-3; the D is unclear. Trimming shortened V by 5 bases and J by 1 base, and 13 bases separated the two germline ends. This CDR3 contains 15 residues. Germline V gene lookup returns CDR1 SGHAT and CDR2 FQNNGV. The CDR3 nucleotides are TGTGCCAGCAGCCCCGTAGGATCGGGCACAGATACGCAGTATTTT. This sequence encodes CASSPVGSGTDTQYF. Full variable domain (outside the CDR3, taken from reference TRBV11-2 and TRBJ2-3): EAGVAQSPRYKIIEKRQSVAFWCNPISGHATLYWYQQILGQGPKLLIQFQNNGVVDDSQLPKDRFSAERLKGVDSTLKIQPAKLEDSAVYLCASSPVGSGTDTQYFGPGTRLTVL.

The gene calls are TRBV20-1 and TRBJ2-3; 8 bases align to TRBD1. V lost 4 bases to trimming and J lost 0 bases; unmatched junction nucleotides: 6. The CDR3 consists of 15 residues. Germline lookup yields CDR1 DFQATT and CDR2 SNEGSKA (reference sequence). CDR3 region: CSAKIGTGSTDTQYF. The CDR3 DNA reads TGCAGTGCTAAGATCGGGACAGGTAGCACAGATACGCAGTATTTT.

This clonotype was counted between two and nine times. The chain uses TRBV28 and TRBJ1-3; D is uncertain. Germline values: CDR1 MDHEN, CDR2 SYDVKM. The ends were cut back, 3 bases at V and 2 bases at J, with 8 bases in the middle. The CDR3 sequence is 14 residues long. The CDR3: CASSFLGAGNTIYF. CDR3 sequence (DNA): TGTGCCAGCAGTTTTTTGGGTGCTGGAAACACCATATATTTT.

This clonotype was counted between two and nine times. The J gene is TRBJ2-5, the V gene TRBV6-9, with a possible D match to TRBD1 (6 bases). The CDR3 sequence is 13 residues long. Germline V CDR1 and CDR2: MNHGY, SVAAGI. V lost 4 bases to trimming and J lost 3 bases, with 9 bases between them. The CDR3 DNA sequence: TGTGCCAGCAGTTCCAGGGGTAAAGAGACCCAGTACTTC. Protein sequence: CASSSRGKETQYF.

This clonotype has at least ten counts. The chain couples TRBV5-1 to TRBJ1-1; D ambiguous. The CDR3 has 14 amino acids. Germline CDR1 SGHRS, CDR2 YFSETQ. V dropped 4 bases and J dropped 1 base, with 11 bases sitting between them. The CDR3 spells CASSIGPGNTEAFF. For the CDR3, the DNA is TGCGCCAGCAGCATCGGGCCGGGGAACACTGAAGCTTTCTTT.

This clonotype was counted ten times or more. The chain employs TRBV2 and TRBJ2-2; D is unclear. This CDR3 is built from 11 residues. The germline V gene encodes CDR1 SNHLY and CDR2 FYNNEI. The germline V and J ends were trimmed by 8 bases and 7 bases, with 8 bases remaining between them. The CDR3 DNA follows: TGTGCCAGCGCCTTGGACGGGGAGCTGTTTTTT. It encodes CASALDGELFF.